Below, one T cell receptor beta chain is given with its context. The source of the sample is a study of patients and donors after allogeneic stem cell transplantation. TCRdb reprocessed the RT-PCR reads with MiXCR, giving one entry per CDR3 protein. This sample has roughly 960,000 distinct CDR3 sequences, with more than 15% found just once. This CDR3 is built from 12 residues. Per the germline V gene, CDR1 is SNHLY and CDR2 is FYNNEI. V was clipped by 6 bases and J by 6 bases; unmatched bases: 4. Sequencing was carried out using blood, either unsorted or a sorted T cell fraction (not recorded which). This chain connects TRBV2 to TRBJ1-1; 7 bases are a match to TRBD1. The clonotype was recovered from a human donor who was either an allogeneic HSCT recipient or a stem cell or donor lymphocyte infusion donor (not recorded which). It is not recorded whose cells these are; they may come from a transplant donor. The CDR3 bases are TGTGCCAGCAGCGACAGGGTCGCTGAAGCTTTCTTT. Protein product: CASSDRVAEAFF.